This is a list of T cell receptor beta chains from one sample in a study of cytomegalovirus exposure and HLA in healthy donors. The assay was immunoSEQ multiplex PCR, and TCRdb's table has in-frame clones only and misses some. This sample has fewer than 150,000 clones; approximately 73% occur once, and the top ten carry 13% to 15%. The sample consisted of PBMCs. These receptors came from a human donor in good health. Both conserved end residues are part of each CDR3. D genes are given only for firm matches. The listing skips clone size in some rows; elsewhere it reads once, few, many or a size class.

D	size	V	J	CDR3	DNA
-	-	TRBV7-3	TRBJ1-1	CASSFGGTATEAFF	TGTGCCAGCAGCTTTGGGGGGACTGCCACTGAAGCTTTCTTT
-	few	TRBV21-1	TRBJ2-2	CASSRAGTGELFF	TGTGCCAGCAGCCGCGCAGGGACCGGGGAGCTGTTTTTT
TRBD1	-	TRBV28	TRBJ2-1	CASSFRDRGLNEQFF	TGTGCCAGCAGTTTCCGGGACAGGGGGCTAAATGAGCAGTTCTTC
TRBD2	-	TRBV28	TRBJ2-5	CASSSTSAGGQQEAQYF	TGTGCCAGCAGTTCAACCTCAGCGGGGGGCCAACAAGAGGCCCAGTACTTC
-	-	TRBV6-1	TRBJ1-5	CASSSHSQGPQHF	TGTGCCAGCAGTTCTCATTCCCAGGGGCCCCAGCATTTT
-	-	TRBV18	TRBJ1-1	CASSRINERTEAFF	TGTGCCAGCTCCCGGATTAACGAGCGCACTGAAGCTTTCTTT
-	few	TRBV4-2	TRBJ1-6	CASSQDLGDSPLHF	TGTGCCAGCAGCCAAGATTTAGGGGATTCACCCCTCCACTTT
TRBD2	few	TRBV10-3	TRBJ2-7	CAISGTSGGAYEQYF	TGTGCCATCAGTGGGACTAGCGGGGGGGCCTACGAGCAGTACTTC
TRBD1	few	TRBV19	TRBJ2-5	CASRDRGQETQYF	TGTGCCAGTAGGGACAGGGGCCAAGAGACCCAGTACTTC
-	-	TRBV15	TRBJ2-7	CATSRDRQASEQYF	TGTGCCACCAGCAGAGATCGACAGGCCTCCGAGCAGTACTTC
-	few	TRBV10-3	TRBJ1-2	CAISESGVGYTF	TGTGCCATCAGTGAGTCTGGAGTTGGCTACACCTTC
-	-	TRBV27	TRBJ2-2	CASTDTNTGELFF	TGTGCCAGCACCGACACTAACACCGGGGAGCTGTTTTTT
-	-	TRBV10-3	TRBJ2-7	CAISEEAGPYEQYF	TGTGCCATCAGTGAAGAGGCAGGGCCCTACGAGCAGTACTTC
-	-	TRBV4-2	TRBJ2-2	CASSQVQGLNTGELFF	TGTGCCAGCAGCCAAGTGCAGGGATTGAACACCGGGGAGCTGTTTTTT
-	-	TRBV7-8	TRBJ1-1	CASKGLANSEAFF	TGTGCCAGCAAGGGACTGGCGAACTCTGAAGCTTTCTTT
TRBD2	-	TRBV6-5	TRBJ2-1	CASSSGTTSEQFF	TGTGCCAGCAGTTCCGGGACTACCAGTGAGCAGTTCTTC
-	few	TRBV14	TRBJ2-7	CASSQTGLGEQYF	TGTGCCAGCAGCCAGACCGGACTGGGCGAGCAGTACTTC
-	-	TRBV5-8	TRBJ2-6	CASSLYRGAVGGANVLTF	TGTGCCAGCAGCTTGTATCGGGGGGCGGTTGGTGGGGCCAACGTCCTGACTTTC
TRBD1	-	TRBV6-5	TRBJ2-7	CATHRGTYEQYF	TGTGCCACACACAGGGGAACCTACGAGCAGTACTTC
TRBD2	-	TRBV5-4	TRBJ2-1	CASSLVLAGGREQFF	TGTGCCAGCAGCTTGGTTTTAGCGGGGGGGCGCGAGCAGTTCTTC
-	few	TRBV10-1	TRBJ2-5	CASSVRLGETQYF	TGCGCCAGCAGTGTGAGGCTGGGAGAGACCCAGTACTTC
-	-	TRBV11-3	TRBJ2-3	CASSLAVRSTQYF	TGTGCCAGCAGCTTAGCGGTGCGTTCTACGCAGTATTTT
-	few	TRBV7-9	TRBJ2-1	CASSLVRGFGGVSNEQFF	TGTGCCAGCAGCTTAGTTAGGGGGTTTGGGGGAGTATCAAATGAGCAGTTCTTC
TRBD2	-	TRBV7-8	TRBJ2-3	CASSLIAGGPADTQYF	TGTGCCAGCAGCTTAATTGCGGGAGGGCCGGCAGATACGCAGTATTTT
TRBD1	-	TRBV29-1	TRBJ1-1	CSVRQGVNTEAFF	TGCAGCGTCCGACAGGGAGTTAACACTGAAGCTTTCTTT
-	-	TRBV9	TRBJ1-3	CASSLSSSGNTIYF	TGTGCCAGCAGCTTATCGAGCTCTGGAAACACCATATATTTT
TRBD2	-	TRBV7-3	TRBJ2-3	CASSLSGGGGDTQYF	TGTGCCAGCAGCCTAAGCGGGGGCGGTGGAGATACGCAGTATTTT
-	-	TRBV27	TRBJ2-3	CASGSRARGTDTQYF	TGTGCCAGCGGTTCTCGGGCGCGCGGGACAGATACGCAGTATTTT
TRBD2	-	TRBV6-1	TRBJ2-4	CASVRGEAKNIQYF	TGTGCCAGCGTACGGGGGGAGGCCAAAAACATTCAGTACTTC
-	few	TRBV5-1	TRBJ2-2	CASSYTGGLDTGELFF	TGCGCCAGCAGTTATACGGGGGGCCTCGACACCGGGGAGCTGTTTTTT
TRBD1	once	TRBV15	TRBJ2-7	CATSRGLRQGAHEQYF	TGTGCCACCAGCAGAGGCCTCAGACAGGGGGCCCACGAGCAGTACTTC
-	-	TRBV25-1	TRBJ1-1	CASSEYRTSGSTEAFF	TGTGCCAGCAGTGAATACAGGACTTCGGGGAGCACTGAAGCTTTCTTT
TRBD2	-	TRBV28	TRBJ2-7	CASITSGVSYEQYF	TGTGCCAGCATCACTAGCGGGGTCTCCTACGAGCAGTACTTC
TRBD1	-	TRBV6-1	TRBJ1-5	CASRETGDNQPQHF	TGTGCCAGCAGAGAAACAGGGGACAATCAGCCCCAGCATTTT
TRBD2	-	TRBV7-3	TRBJ2-2	CASSPRAGGLSGELFF	TGTGCCAGCAGCCCCAGGGCGGGAGGGCTGTCCGGGGAGCTGTTTTTT
TRBD1	-	TRBV30	TRBJ2-1	CAWSPGQGANEQFF	TGTGCCTGGAGTCCGGGACAGGGGGCAAATGAGCAGTTCTTC
-	-	TRBV7-2	TRBJ2-5	CASTMIRGETQYF	TGTGCCAGCACCATGATAAGGGGCGAGACCCAGTACTTC
-	-	TRBV20-1	TRBJ2-1	CTPVSYNEQFF	TGCACCCCGGTGTCCTACAATGAGCAGTTCTTC
-	-	TRBV29-1	TRBJ2-7	CSVGNPNRAGTYEQYF	TGCAGCGTTGGGAACCCAAACAGGGCTGGGACCTACGAGCAGTACTTC
-	once	TRBV5-4	TRBJ2-5	CASSSVLQETQYF	TGTGCCAGCAGCTCTGTCCTCCAAGAGACCCAGTACTTC
-	-	TRBV7-8	TRBJ2-3	CASRYLNSADTQYF	TGTGCCAGCAGATACCTCAATTCGGCAGATACGCAGTATTTT